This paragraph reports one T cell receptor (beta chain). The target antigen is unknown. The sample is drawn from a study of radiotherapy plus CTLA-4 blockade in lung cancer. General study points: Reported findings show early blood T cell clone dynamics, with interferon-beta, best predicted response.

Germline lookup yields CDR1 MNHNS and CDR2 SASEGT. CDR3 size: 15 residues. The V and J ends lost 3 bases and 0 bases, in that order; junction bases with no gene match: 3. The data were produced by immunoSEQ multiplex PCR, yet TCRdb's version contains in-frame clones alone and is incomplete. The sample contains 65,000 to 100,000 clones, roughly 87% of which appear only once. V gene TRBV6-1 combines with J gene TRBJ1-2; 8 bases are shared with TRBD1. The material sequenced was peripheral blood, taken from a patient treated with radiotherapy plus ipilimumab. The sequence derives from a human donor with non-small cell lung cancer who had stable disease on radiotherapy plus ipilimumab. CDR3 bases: TGTGCCAGCAGTGACACGGGACAGGCTAACTATGGCTACACCTTC. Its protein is CASSDTGQANYGYTF.